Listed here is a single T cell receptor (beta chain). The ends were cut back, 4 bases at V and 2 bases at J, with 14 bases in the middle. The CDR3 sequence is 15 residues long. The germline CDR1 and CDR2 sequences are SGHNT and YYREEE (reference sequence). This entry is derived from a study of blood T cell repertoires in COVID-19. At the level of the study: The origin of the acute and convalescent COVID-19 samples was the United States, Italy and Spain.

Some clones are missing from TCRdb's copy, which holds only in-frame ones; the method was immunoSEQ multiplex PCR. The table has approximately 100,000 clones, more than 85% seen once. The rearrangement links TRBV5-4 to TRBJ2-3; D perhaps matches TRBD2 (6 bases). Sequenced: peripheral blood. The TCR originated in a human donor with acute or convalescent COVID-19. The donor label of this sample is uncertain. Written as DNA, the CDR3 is TGTGCCAGCAGCCCGGGGACTCAATACACAGATACGCAGTATTTT. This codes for CASSPGTQYTDTQYF.